This T cell receptor beta chain was retrieved from a study of cytomegalovirus exposure and HLA in healthy donors. Study conclusions and caveats: The dataset shows that most TCR sequences were rare, while some public TCRs occurred in many donors. Reports credit the classifier with highly specific, highly sensitive diagnosis of cytomegalovirus status.

The donors gave bone marrow, and they were healthy. Points on this clone: Its specificity is not known.

Both 60 Vbeta primers and 13 Jbeta primers went into the PCR. Sequencing was performed with immunoSEQ multiplex PCR; in TCRdb, only in-frame clones are kept and a portion is missing. The table records 120,000 to 150,000 clones, approximately 72% of them present only once. The origin of this receptor is a woman in her fifties or sixties in good health and CMV-seronegative. The sample comprised PBMCs.

The CDR3 loop reads CASSGQMSYEQYF. The CDR3 bases are TGTGCCTCATCGGGACAGATGTCCTACGAGCAGTACTTC. The chain carries TRBV28 and TRBJ2-7; 7 bases are shared with TRBD1. The CDR3 has 13 residues. Per the germline V gene, CDR1 is MDHEN and CDR2 is SYDVKM. V shed 11 bases and J 1 base; nucleotides not matched to a gene: 8.